This entry lists 8 T cell receptor beta chains sequenced from one sample in a study of shared clonotypes between healthy human individuals. This table comes from immunoSEQ multiplex PCR, and its TCRdb copy is limited to in-frame clones, with some not included. Of over 2,000,000 clones in the sample, 93% were seen once. The naive CD8 population came from CD45RO-negative cells selected for CCR7, without terminally differentiated effector memory CD45RA+ cells. The sequencing input was naive CD8+ T cells from PBMCs. These receptors were taken from a man between 18 and 29 years old in good health. Some clones in this sample may be carry-over from other donors' samples.

This rearrangement joins TRBV4-1 to TRBJ2-1; 10 bases are shared with TRBD2. The CDR3 has 16 residues. Germline CDR1 and CDR2: MGHRA and YSYEKL. J lost 0 bases, V lost 5 bases, and 4 bases had no gene match. The CDR3 DNA reads as TGCGCCAGCAGCGTACTAGCGGGGAGCTCCTACAATGAGCAGTTCTTC. Protein sequence: CASSVLAGSSYNEQFF.

The rearrangement links TRBV6-1 to TRBJ2-1; TRBD2 matches at 7 bases. The CDR3 consists of 14 residues. CDR1 is MNHNS and CDR2 is SASEGT in the germline V gene. With V trimmed by 9 bases and J by 4 bases, 9 bases remained unmatched. The CDR3 bases are TGTGCCAGTCCCGGGGAGCGGGATTACAATGAGCAGTTCTTC. Encoded protein: CASPGERDYNEQFF.

A single count supports this clone. J is TRBJ1-2 and V is TRBV5-1; TRBD1 is a possible D gene (5 bases). Germline V gives CDR1 SGHRS, CDR2 YFSETQ. The germline V and J ends were trimmed by 4 bases and 4 bases, with 14 bases remaining between them. The CDR3 has 14 amino acids. Here the CDR3 DNA reads TGCGCCAGCAGCCCAATGGGGCAGGGCTATGGCTACACCTTC. Amino acid sequence: CASSPMGQGYGYTF.

This chain joins TRBV2 and TRBJ2-3; possibly TRBD2 for D (7 bases). The CDR3 runs 17 residues. Trimming shortened V by 1 base and J by 6 bases, and 20 bases separated the two germline ends. Germline V gives CDR1 SNHLY, CDR2 FYNNEI. CDR3 in DNA: TGTGCCAGCAGTGAAGTGGTGTGGGAGGGGGGATCGGATACGCAGTATTTT. Translated, it gives CASSEVVWEGGSDTQYF.

The CDR3 is CASSSGTSSQETQYF. The CDR3 nucleotides read TGTGCCAGCAGCTCCGGGACTAGCTCTCAAGAGACCCAGTACTTC. This chain links TRBV11-3 with TRBJ2-5, with TRBD2 identical over 9 bases. The V gene end was trimmed by 4 bases and the J gene end by 2 bases; junction bases not matched to a gene: 5. The CDR3 runs 15 residues. CDR1 is SGHNT and CDR2 is YENEEA in the germline V gene.

The V and J genes are TRBV28 and TRBJ1-1; no definite D call. CDR1 is MDHEN, CDR2 SYDVKM, per germline. The CDR3 has 14 residues. V dropped 5 bases and J dropped 1 base, with 11 bases sitting between them. The DNA of the CDR3 is TGTGCCAGCAGTCCGACCCTGCGGAACACTGAAGCTTTCTTT. This translates into CASSPTLRNTEAFF.

The chain employs TRBV7-3 and TRBJ2-2; tentative D call: TRBD1 (6 bases). V dropped 6 bases and J dropped 0 bases, with 14 bases sitting between them. From germline, CDR1 is SGHTA and CDR2 FQGTGA. CDR3 size: 16 residues. CDR3 in DNA: TGTGCCAGCAGACATTGGACAGCCGCGAACACCGGGGAGCTGTTTTTT. This encodes CASRHWTAANTGELFF.

CDR3 loop: CASSLRTGQVPYEQYF. CDR3 in DNA: TGCGCCAGCAGCTTGCGAACTGGACAGGTACCCTACGAGCAGTACTTC. The V call is TRBV5-1, the J call TRBJ2-7; 7 bases map to TRBD1. V was clipped by 1 base and J by 2 bases; unmatched bases: 9. CDR1 is SGHRS, CDR2 YFSETQ, per germline. The CDR3 extends over 16 amino acids.